The clone carrying this T cell receptor beta chain turned up a few times. This specimen comes from a study of liver allograft versus peripheral blood T cells. Study overall: Transplanted livers held T cell receptor repertoires, and these were compared with repertoires in recipients' peripheral blood.

TCRdb re-derived calls from the reads in MiXCR, one entry per CDR3 protein. The table has under 7,000 distinct CDR3 sequences, 14% seen once. CDR1 and CDR2 from the germline V gene are LNHDA and SQIVND (reference sequence). CDR3 length: 14 amino acids. The germline V and J ends were trimmed by 2 bases and 5 bases, with 9 bases remaining between them. The rearrangement links TRBV19 to TRBJ2-2; possibly TRBD2 for D (5 bases). The sequence derives from a human patient who had a liver transplant. Some T cells may have originated in the graft donor. The CDR3 nucleotides are TGTGCCAGTAGTATAAAGCTAGCTACCGGGGAGCTGTTTTTT. Translated: CASSIKLATGELFF.